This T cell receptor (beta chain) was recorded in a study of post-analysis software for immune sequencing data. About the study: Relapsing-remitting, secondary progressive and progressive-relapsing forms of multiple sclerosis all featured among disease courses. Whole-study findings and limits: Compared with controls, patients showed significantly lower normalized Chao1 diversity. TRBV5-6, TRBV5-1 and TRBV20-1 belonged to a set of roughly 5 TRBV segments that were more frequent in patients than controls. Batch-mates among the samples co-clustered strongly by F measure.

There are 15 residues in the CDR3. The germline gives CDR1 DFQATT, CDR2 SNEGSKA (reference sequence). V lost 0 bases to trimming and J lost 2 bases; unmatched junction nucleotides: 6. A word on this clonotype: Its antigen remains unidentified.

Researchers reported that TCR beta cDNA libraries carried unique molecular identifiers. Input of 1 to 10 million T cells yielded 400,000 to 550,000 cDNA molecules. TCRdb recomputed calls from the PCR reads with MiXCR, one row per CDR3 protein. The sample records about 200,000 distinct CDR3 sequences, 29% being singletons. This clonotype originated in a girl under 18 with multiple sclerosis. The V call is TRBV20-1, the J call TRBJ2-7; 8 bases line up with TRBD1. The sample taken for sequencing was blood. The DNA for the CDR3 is TGCAGTGCTAGAGAGCAGGGGGCGAGTCCCTACGAGCAGTACTTC. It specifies CSAREQGASPYEQYF.